This paragraph covers one TCR beta chain sequence. These data are taken from a study of memory CD8 T cells in hepatitis C reinfection. Measured with immunoSEQ multiplex PCR; TCRdb has only the in-frame clones, and not every one. The sample consists of just over 45,000 clones, roughly 89% of them appearing once. Indicated time point: late/post reinfection, 12 to 24 weeks after detection. No in vitro expansion preceded TCR sequencing of the sorted cells. Total naive CD8 T cells were sorted as viable CD3+ CD8+ CD45RO- cells from two donors. This TCR was sampled from a man aged 18 to 30 with hepatitis C virus infection. What was sequenced was naive CD8+ T cells sorted from blood.

CDR3 sequence reads: CSAPSGETGELFF. In nucleotides, the CDR3 is TGCAGCGCTCCTAGCGGGGAGACCGGGGAGCTGTTTTTT. The chain uses TRBV29-1 and TRBJ2-2; 9 bases line up with TRBD2. Germline CDR1 SQVTM, CDR2 ANQGSEA. With V trimmed by 7 bases and J by 5 bases, 5 bases remained unmatched. CDR3 size: 13 residues.